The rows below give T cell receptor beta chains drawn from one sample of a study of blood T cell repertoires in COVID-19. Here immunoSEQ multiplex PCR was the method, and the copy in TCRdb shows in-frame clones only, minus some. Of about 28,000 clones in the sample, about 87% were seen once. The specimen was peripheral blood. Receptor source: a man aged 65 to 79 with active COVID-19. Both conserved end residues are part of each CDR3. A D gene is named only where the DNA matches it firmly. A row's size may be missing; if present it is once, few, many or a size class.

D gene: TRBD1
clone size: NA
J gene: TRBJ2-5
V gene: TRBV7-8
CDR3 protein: CASSSRTGYLQETQYF
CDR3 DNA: TGTGCCAGCAGCTCCCGGACAGGGTATCTCCAAGAGACCCAGTACTTC

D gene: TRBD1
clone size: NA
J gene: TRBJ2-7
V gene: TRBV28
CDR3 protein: CASSGQGLGDYEQYF
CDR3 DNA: TGTGCCAGCAGCGGACAGGGGCTTGGAGACTACGAGCAGTACTTC

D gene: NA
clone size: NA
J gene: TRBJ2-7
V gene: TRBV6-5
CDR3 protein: CASSPGVWNEQYF
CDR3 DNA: TGTGCCAGCAGTCCCGGAGTTTGGAACGAGCAGTACTTC

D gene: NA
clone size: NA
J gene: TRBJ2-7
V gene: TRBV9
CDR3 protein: CASSVAQTGEQYF
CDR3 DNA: TGTGCCAGCAGCGTAGCCCAGACAGGCGAGCAGTACTTC

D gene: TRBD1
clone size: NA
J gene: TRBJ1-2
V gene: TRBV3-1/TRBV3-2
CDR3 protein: CASSQGQGEYGYTF
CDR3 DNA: TGTGCCAGCAGCCAGGGACAGGGAGAATATGGCTACACCTTC

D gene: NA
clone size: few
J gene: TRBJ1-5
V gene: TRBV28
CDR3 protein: CASSPGQPQHF
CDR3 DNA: TGTGCCAGCAGCCCAGGGCAGCCCCAGCATTTT

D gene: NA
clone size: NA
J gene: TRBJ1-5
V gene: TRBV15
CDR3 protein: CATSRDPSNQPQHF
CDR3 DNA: TGTGCCACCAGCAGAGACCCAAGCAATCAGCCCCAGCATTTT

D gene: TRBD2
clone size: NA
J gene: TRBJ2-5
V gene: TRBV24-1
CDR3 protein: CATSDPNRAGKETQYF
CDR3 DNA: TGTGCCACCAGTGATCCCAACAGAGCGGGAAAAGAGACCCAGTACTTC

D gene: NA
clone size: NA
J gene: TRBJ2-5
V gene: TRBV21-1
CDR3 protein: CASSGGWCRKYQETQYF
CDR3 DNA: TGTGCCAGCAGTGGAGGGTGGTGTCGGAAGTACCAAGAGACCCAGTACTTC

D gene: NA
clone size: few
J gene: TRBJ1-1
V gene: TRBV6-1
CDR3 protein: CASSEAAYRGRTEAFF
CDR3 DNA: TGTGCCAGCAGTGAAGCGGCTTATAGGGGCAGAACTGAAGCTTTCTTT

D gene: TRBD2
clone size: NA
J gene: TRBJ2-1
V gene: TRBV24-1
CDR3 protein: CATSDSSTSGGSEQFF
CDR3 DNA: TGTGCCACCAGTGATTCCTCTACTAGCGGGGGGTCTGAGCAGTTCTTC

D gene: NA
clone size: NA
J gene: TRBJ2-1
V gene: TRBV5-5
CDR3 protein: CASSLPGLANNEQFF
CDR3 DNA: TGTGCCAGCAGCTTACCGGGACTGGCGAACAATGAGCAGTTCTTC

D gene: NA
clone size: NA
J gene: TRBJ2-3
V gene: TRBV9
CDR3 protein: CASSVGLAGGREDTQYF
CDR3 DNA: TGTGCCAGCAGCGTAGGTTTAGCTGGCGGCCGGGAGGATACGCAGTATTTT

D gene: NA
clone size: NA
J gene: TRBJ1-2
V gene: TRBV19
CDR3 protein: CASSIALYGYTF
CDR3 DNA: TGTGCCAGTAGTATAGCCCTCTATGGCTACACCTTC

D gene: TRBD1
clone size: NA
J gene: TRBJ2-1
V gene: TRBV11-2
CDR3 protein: CASSLNRGLGNEQFF
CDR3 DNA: TGTGCCAGCAGCTTGAACAGGGGGCTAGGAAATGAGCAGTTCTTC

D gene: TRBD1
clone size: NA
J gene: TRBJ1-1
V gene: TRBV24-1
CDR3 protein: CATSRTGDTEAFF
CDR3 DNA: TGTGCCACCAGTCGTACAGGGGACACTGAAGCTTTCTTT

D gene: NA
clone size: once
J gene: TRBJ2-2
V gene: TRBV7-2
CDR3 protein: CASSPRGTSTGELFF
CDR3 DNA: TGTGCCAGCAGCCCTCGGGGGACGAGCACCGGGGAGCTGTTTTTT

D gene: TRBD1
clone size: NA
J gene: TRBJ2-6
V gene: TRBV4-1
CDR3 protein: CASSQEAGGSVVPSGANVLTF
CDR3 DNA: TGCGCCAGCAGCCAAGAGGCAGGGGGCTCTGTTGTTCCCTCTGGGGCCAACGTCCTGACTTTC

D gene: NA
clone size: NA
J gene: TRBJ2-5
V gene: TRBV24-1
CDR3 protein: CATSDPQGGTETQYF
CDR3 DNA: TGTGCCACCAGTGACCCACAGGGGGGGACGGAGACCCAGTACTTC

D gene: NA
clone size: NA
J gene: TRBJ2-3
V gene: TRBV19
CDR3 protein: CASRQADTQYF
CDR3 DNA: TGTGCCAGTAGACAGGCAGATACGCAGTATTTT

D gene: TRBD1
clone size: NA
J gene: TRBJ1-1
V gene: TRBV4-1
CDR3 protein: CASSSQTGVNTEAFF
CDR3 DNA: TGCGCCAGCAGCTCACAGACAGGGGTGAACACTGAAGCTTTCTTT

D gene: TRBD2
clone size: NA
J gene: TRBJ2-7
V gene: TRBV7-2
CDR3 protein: CASSPRTSGLNEQYF
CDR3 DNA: TGTGCCAGCAGCCCCCGGACTAGCGGATTAAACGAGCAGTACTTC

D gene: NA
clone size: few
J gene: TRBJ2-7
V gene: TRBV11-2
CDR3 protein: CASSLDGQSTYEQYF
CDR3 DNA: TGTGCCAGCAGCTTAGATGGACAGTCAACCTACGAGCAGTACTTC

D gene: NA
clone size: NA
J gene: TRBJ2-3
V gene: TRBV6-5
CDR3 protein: CASSKRSPGTDTQYF
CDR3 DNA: TGTGCCAGCAGCAAGCGGTCTCCTGGCACAGATACGCAGTATTTT

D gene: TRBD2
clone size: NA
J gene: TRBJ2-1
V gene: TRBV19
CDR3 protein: CASLSGTSGGLYNEQFF
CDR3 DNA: TGTGCCAGCCTTTCCGGGACTAGCGGGGGGCTTTACAATGAGCAGTTCTTC

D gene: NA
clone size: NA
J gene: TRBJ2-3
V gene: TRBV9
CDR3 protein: CASSEQGTDTQYF
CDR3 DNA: TGTGCCAGCAGCGAGCAGGGAACAGATACGCAGTATTTT

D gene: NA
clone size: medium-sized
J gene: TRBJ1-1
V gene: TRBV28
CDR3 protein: CASSLISWNTEAFF
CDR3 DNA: TGTGCCAGCAGTTTAATCTCGTGGAACACTGAAGCTTTCTTT

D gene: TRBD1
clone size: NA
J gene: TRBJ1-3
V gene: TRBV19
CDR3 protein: CASSPRQGSGNTIYF
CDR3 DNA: TGTGCCAGTAGTCCGAGACAGGGTTCGGGAAACACCATATATTTT

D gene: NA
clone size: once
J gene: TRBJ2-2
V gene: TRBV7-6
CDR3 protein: CASSLASQGPGELFF
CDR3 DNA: TGTGCCAGCAGCTTAGCGTCCCAGGGGCCCGGGGAGCTGTTTTTT

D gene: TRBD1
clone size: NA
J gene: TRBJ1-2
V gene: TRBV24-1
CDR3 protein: CATSDWTGNGYTF
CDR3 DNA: TGTGCCACCAGTGACTGGACAGGGAACGGCTACACCTTC

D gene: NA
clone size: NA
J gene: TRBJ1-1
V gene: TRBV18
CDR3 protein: CASSPSRDTEAFF
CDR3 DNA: TGTGCCAGCTCACCGTCGAGAGACACTGAAGCTTTCTTT

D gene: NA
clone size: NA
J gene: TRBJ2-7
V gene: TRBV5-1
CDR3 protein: CASSFASVYEQYF
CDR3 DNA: TGCGCCAGCAGCTTTGCCAGTGTCTACGAGCAGTACTTC

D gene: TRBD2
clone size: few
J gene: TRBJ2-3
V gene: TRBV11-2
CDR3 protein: CASSPGGGTNTDTQYF
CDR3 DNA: TGTGCCAGCAGCCCGGGCGGGGGGACCAACACAGATACGCAGTATTTT

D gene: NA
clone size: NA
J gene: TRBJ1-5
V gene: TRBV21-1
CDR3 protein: CASSKDLGLNGNQPQHF
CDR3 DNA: TGTGCCAGCAGCAAAGACCTGGGACTCAACGGCAATCAGCCCCAGCATTTT

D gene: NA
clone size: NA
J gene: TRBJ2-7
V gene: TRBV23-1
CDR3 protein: CASSQSRAAAGTRFPIGEQYF
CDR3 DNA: TGCGCCAGCAGTCAATCCCGCGCGGCGGCCGGGACACGCTTTCCCATTGGGGAGCAGTACTTC

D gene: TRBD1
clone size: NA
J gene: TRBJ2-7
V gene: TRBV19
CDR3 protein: CASSPAPGGTYEQYF
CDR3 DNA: TGTGCCAGTAGCCCGGCCCCAGGGGGCACGTACGAGCAGTACTTC

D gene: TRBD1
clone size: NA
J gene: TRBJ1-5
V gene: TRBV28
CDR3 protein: CASSQNAGGPKHF
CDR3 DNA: TGTGCCAGCAGTCAAAACGCAGGGGGCCCCAAGCATTTT

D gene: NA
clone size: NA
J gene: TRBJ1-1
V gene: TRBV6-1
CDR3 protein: CASSEGGGSPEAFF
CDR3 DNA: TGTGCCAGCAGTGAAGGTGGGGGGTCCCCTGAAGCTTTCTTT

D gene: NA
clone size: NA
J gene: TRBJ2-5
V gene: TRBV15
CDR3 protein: CATSRGAGADQETQYF
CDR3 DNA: TGTGCCACCAGCAGAGGGGCAGGGGCAGACCAAGAGACCCAGTACTTC

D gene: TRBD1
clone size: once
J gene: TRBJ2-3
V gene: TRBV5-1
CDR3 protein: CASSWGQGLPDTQYF
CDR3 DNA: TGCGCCAGCAGCTGGGGACAGGGTTTGCCAGATACGCAGTATTTT

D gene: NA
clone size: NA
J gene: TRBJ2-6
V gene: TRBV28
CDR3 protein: CASSFRSGANVLTF
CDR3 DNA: TGTGCCAGCAGTTTTCGCTCTGGGGCCAACGTCCTGACTTTC

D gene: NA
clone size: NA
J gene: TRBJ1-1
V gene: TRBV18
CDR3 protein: CASSRGGGTEAFF
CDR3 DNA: TGTGCCAGCTCAAGGGGCGGGGGCACTGAAGCTTTCTTT

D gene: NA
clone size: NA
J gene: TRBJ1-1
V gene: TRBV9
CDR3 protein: CASSVKANTEAFF
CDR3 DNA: TGTGCCAGCAGCGTAAAAGCGAACACTGAAGCTTTCTTT

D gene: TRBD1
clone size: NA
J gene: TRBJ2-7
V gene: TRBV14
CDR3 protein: CASSLGQGAREQYF
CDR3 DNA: TGTGCCAGCAGCTTGGGACAGGGAGCTAGGGAGCAGTACTTC

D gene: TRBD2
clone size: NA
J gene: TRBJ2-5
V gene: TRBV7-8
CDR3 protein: CASSSGLAGGLRGQETQYF
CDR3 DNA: TGTGCCAGCAGTTCGGGACTAGCGGGGGGATTAAGGGGCCAAGAGACCCAGTACTTC

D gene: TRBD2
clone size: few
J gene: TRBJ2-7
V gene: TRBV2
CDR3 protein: CASSPPGGAYEQYF
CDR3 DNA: TGTGCCAGCAGCCCCCCCGGGGGGGCCTACGAGCAGTACTTC

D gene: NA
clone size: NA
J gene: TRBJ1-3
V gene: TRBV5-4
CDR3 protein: CASSLDTGIQGSGNTIYF
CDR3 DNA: TGTGCCAGCAGCTTGGACACAGGGATTCAAGGCTCTGGAAACACCATATATTTT

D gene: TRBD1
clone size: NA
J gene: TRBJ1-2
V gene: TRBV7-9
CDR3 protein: CASSYDREDGYTF
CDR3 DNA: TGTGCCAGCAGCTACGACAGGGAAGATGGCTACACCTTC

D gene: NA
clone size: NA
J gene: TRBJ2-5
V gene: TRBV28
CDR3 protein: CASSARVQAETQYF
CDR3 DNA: TGTGCCAGCAGCGCCCGGGTTCAAGCGGAGACCCAGTACTTC

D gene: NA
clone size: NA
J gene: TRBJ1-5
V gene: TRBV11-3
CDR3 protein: CASSLGDNSNQPQHF
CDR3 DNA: TGTGCCAGCAGCTTAGGGGACAATAGCAATCAGCCCCAGCATTTT

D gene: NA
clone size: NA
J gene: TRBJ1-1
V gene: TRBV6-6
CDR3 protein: CASSPGGATEAFF
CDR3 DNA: TGTGCCAGCAGCCCCGGGGGTGCTACTGAAGCTTTCTTT

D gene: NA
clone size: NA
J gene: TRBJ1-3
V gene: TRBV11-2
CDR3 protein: CASSLDRTGGNTIYF
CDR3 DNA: TGTGCCAGCAGCTTAGATCGAACAGGGGGAAACACCATATATTTT

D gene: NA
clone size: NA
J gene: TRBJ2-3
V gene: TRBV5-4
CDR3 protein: CASSLQGTDTQYF
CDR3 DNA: TGTGCCAGCAGCTTGCAGGGCACAGATACGCAGTATTTT